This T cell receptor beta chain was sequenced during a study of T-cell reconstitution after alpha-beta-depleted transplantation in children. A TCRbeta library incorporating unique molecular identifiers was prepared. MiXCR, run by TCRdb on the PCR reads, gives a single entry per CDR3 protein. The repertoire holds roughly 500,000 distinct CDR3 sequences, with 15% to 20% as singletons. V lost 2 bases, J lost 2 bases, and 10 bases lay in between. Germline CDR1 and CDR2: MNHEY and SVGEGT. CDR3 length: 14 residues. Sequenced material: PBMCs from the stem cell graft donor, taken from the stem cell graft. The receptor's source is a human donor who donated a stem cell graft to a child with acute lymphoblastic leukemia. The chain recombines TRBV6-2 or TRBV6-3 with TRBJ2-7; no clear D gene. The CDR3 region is CASSYAPSTYEQYF. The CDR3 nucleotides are TGTGCCAGCAGTTACGCCCCATCCACCTACGAGCAGTACTTC.